Listed below are T cell receptor beta chains from one sample, sequenced in a study of OX40 agonist ivuxolimab in advanced cancers. The repertoire was sequenced with immunoSEQ multiplex PCR; TCRdb's copy has only in-frame clones and lacks some. This table has 82,000 or so clones, 80% to 95% appearing once. The specimen was CD4+ or CD8+ T cells sorted from blood, collected in a trial of the OX40 agonist ivuxolimab. The receptors shown here come from an adult with an advanced solid tumor such as melanoma, head and neck, liver or kidney cancer. Each CDR3 is given with its conserved first and last residue. A D gene is named only where the DNA matches it firmly. Not all rows give a size; the values are once, few, many and, for expanded clones, a class.

clone_size: -
d_call: -
j_call: TRBJ2-5
v_call: TRBV7-2
cdr3_aa: CASSLGQPKTQGTQYF
cdr3_nt: TGTGCCAGCAGCTTGGGACAACCTAAGACCCAAGGGACCCAGTACTTC

clone_size: -
d_call: -
j_call: TRBJ2-7
v_call: TRBV18
cdr3_aa: CASSLADRPYEQYF
cdr3_nt: TGTGCCAGCTCACTAGCGGACCGCCCGTACGAGCAGTACTTC

clone_size: -
d_call: -
j_call: TRBJ2-7
v_call: TRBV18
cdr3_aa: CASSQGVDSYEQYF
cdr3_nt: TGTGCCAGCTCACAGGGGGTCGACTCCTACGAGCAGTACTTC

clone_size: -
d_call: -
j_call: TRBJ1-2
v_call: TRBV25-1
cdr3_aa: CASRSGTNTKGYTF
cdr3_nt: TGTGCCAGCAGATCCGGGACAAACACGAAAGGCTACACCTTC

clone_size: -
d_call: TRBD2
j_call: TRBJ2-7
v_call: TRBV29-1
cdr3_aa: CSVEVGGIPYEQYF
cdr3_nt: TGCAGCGTTGAAGTGGGAGGGATCCCCTACGAGCAGTACTTC

clone_size: -
d_call: -
j_call: TRBJ1-6
v_call: TRBV6-5
cdr3_aa: CASTNNPQPGSPLHF
cdr3_nt: TGTGCCAGCACCAATAACCCCCAACCTGGTTCACCCCTCCACTTT

clone_size: -
d_call: -
j_call: TRBJ1-1
v_call: TRBV7-9
cdr3_aa: CASSVDGNTEAFF
cdr3_nt: TGTGCCAGCAGCGTAGACGGGAACACTGAAGCTTTCTTT

clone_size: once
d_call: TRBD1
j_call: TRBJ1-2
v_call: TRBV11-3
cdr3_aa: CASSLRATGDGYTF
cdr3_nt: TGTGCCAGCAGCCTCCGGGCGACAGGGGACGGCTACACCTTC

clone_size: once
d_call: -
j_call: TRBJ1-4
v_call: TRBV2
cdr3_aa: CASSLDRATNEKLFF
cdr3_nt: TGTGCCAGCAGCCTTGACAGAGCAACTAATGAAAAACTGTTTTTT

clone_size: -
d_call: TRBD1
j_call: TRBJ1-2
v_call: TRBV18
cdr3_aa: CASSPPNRGLYGYTF
cdr3_nt: TGTGCCAGCTCACCACCAAACAGGGGTCTCTATGGCTACACCTTC

clone_size: -
d_call: -
j_call: TRBJ1-2
v_call: TRBV19
cdr3_aa: CASSIGGFDYGYTF
cdr3_nt: TGTGCCAGTAGTATTGGGGGATTCGACTATGGCTACACCTTC

clone_size: -
d_call: TRBD1
j_call: TRBJ2-5
v_call: TRBV11-3
cdr3_aa: CASSRGQGQETQYF
cdr3_nt: TGTGCCAGCAGCCGCGGACAGGGCCAAGAGACCCAGTACTTC

clone_size: -
d_call: -
j_call: TRBJ1-4
v_call: TRBV6-5
cdr3_aa: CASRSQGLEKLFF
cdr3_nt: TGTGCCAGCAGATCTCAGGGGCTGGAAAAACTGTTTTTT

clone_size: -
d_call: TRBD2
j_call: TRBJ2-3
v_call: TRBV5-1
cdr3_aa: CASSLGLAGSTDTQYF
cdr3_nt: TGCGCCAGCAGCTTGGGACTAGCGGGAAGCACAGATACGCAGTATTTT

clone_size: -
d_call: TRBD1
j_call: TRBJ2-3
v_call: TRBV6-5
cdr3_aa: CASSKGQGPTDTQYF
cdr3_nt: TGTGCCAGCAGCAAGGGACAGGGCCCCACAGATACGCAGTATTTT

clone_size: -
d_call: TRBD1
j_call: TRBJ1-2
v_call: TRBV10-2
cdr3_aa: CASSEGQGGGYTF
cdr3_nt: TGCGCCAGCAGTGAGGGACAGGGCGGCGGCTACACCTTC

clone_size: -
d_call: -
j_call: TRBJ2-3
v_call: TRBV7-8
cdr3_aa: CASSLVALGDTQYF
cdr3_nt: TGTGCCAGCAGCTTAGTGGCTTTGGGAGATACGCAGTATTTT